This entry is about one TCR beta chain. V gave up 5 bases and J gave up 4 bases; unmatched junction bases: 7. The CDR3 has 15 residues. Germline assignment: CDR1 MNHEY and CDR2 SMNVEV (reference sequence). The sample is drawn from a study of T-cell reconstitution after alpha-beta-depleted transplantation in children. Unique molecular identifiers were incorporated into the prepared TCRbeta library. TCRdb re-called the PCR reads through MiXCR, storing one row per CDR3 protein. The sample includes a few hundred thousand distinct CDR3 sequences, about a quarter of them seen just once. The receptor's source is a boy under two years old with Wiskott-Aldrich syndrome, due to receive a stem cell transplant. J is TRBJ2-1 and V is TRBV27; 8 bases map to TRBD2. The specimen comprised PBMCs, sampled before TCRalphabeta/CD19-depleted stem cell transplant. The CDR3 DNA reads TGTGCCAGCAGTAGTCCAGCGGGAGCTTACAATGAGCAGTTCTTC. This translates into CASSSPAGAYNEQFF.